The rows below give T cell receptor beta chains drawn from one sample of a study of shared clonotypes between healthy human individuals. Method: immunoSEQ multiplex PCR; TCRdb's copy keeps in-frame clones and lacks some. The data contain 1.4 million or so clones, 98% to 99% of them singletons. What was sequenced was naive CD4+ T cells sorted from blood. These receptor sequences come from a man under 40 in good health. Each CDR3 is given with its conserved first and last residue. The order of the fields is V gene, clone size, J gene, D gene, CDR3 DNA, CDR3 protein. A D gene is named only where the DNA matches it firmly. Where a row states a size, it is once, few, many or the class of an expanded clone; other rows omit it.

V: TRBV9; size: once; J: TRBJ2-1; D: TRBD2; DNA: TGTGCCAGCAGCGTAGCTAGCGGGGGCCGGGGTGAGCAGTTCTTC; CDR3: CASSVASGGRGEQFF
V: TRBV6-1; size: NA; J: TRBJ2-5; D: NA; DNA: TGTGCCAGCAGTGAATGGGCGGTACAAGAGACCCAGTACTTC; CDR3: CASSEWAVQETQYF
V: TRBV5-1; size: NA; J: TRBJ2-3; D: TRBD1; DNA: TGCGCCAGCAGCTTAGACAGGGGTGCAGATACGCAGTATTTT; CDR3: CASSLDRGADTQYF
V: TRBV9; size: NA; J: TRBJ2-5; D: TRBD1; DNA: TGTGCCAGCAGCCCCGGGGACAGGGGGCGCTGGACCCAGTACTTC; CDR3: CASSPGDRGRWTQYF
V: TRBV5-1; size: NA; J: TRBJ1-3; D: NA; DNA: TGCGCCAGCAGCTACGAGGGGCACTCTGGAAACACCATATATTTT; CDR3: CASSYEGHSGNTIYF
V: TRBV18; size: NA; J: TRBJ2-2; D: NA; DNA: TGTGCCAGCTCACCACCGGCAGGGAGGCACACCGGGGAGCTGTTTTTT; CDR3: CASSPPAGRHTGELFF
V: TRBV4-1; size: NA; J: TRBJ2-7; D: TRBD2; DNA: TGCGCCAGCAGCCCCGGGACTAGCAATTCCTACGAGCAGTACTTC; CDR3: CASSPGTSNSYEQYF
V: TRBV7-6; size: once; J: TRBJ1-3; D: NA; DNA: TGTGCCAGCAGCTTAAACGTCAATTCCGCAGGAGTCTCTGGAAACACCATATATTTT; CDR3: CASSLNVNSAGVSGNTIYF
V: TRBV4-3; size: once; J: TRBJ2-7; D: TRBD2; DNA: TGCGCCAGCAGCCAAGATGAGGGACTAGCGGGAGGTAAAGAGCAGTACTTC; CDR3: CASSQDEGLAGGKEQYF
V: TRBV11-1; size: NA; J: TRBJ2-7; D: TRBD1; DNA: TGTGCCAGCAGCCTGAGGACAGGGGGTTCCTACGAGCAGTACTTC; CDR3: CASSLRTGGSYEQYF
V: TRBV6-6; size: NA; J: TRBJ2-7; D: NA; DNA: TGTGCCAGCAGCCCCCCCGGGGAGCAGTACTTC; CDR3: CASSPPGEQYF
V: TRBV20-1; size: NA; J: TRBJ2-7; D: NA; DNA: TGCAGTGCTAGAGATGGGTCACAGCAGTACTTC; CDR3: CSARDGSQQYF
V: TRBV7-2; size: NA; J: TRBJ2-7; D: NA; DNA: TGTGCCAGCACCCGTAGCGGACCTTACGAGCAGTACTTC; CDR3: CASTRSGPYEQYF
V: TRBV27; size: NA; J: TRBJ1-1; D: NA; DNA: TGTGCCAGCAGTTTTACCAGATCGAACACTGAAGCTTTCTTT; CDR3: CASSFTRSNTEAFF
V: TRBV6-1; size: NA; J: TRBJ1-1; D: NA; DNA: TGTGCCTGCAGGGATCGCACTGAAGCTTTCTTT; CDR3: CACRDRTEAFF
V: TRBV2; size: NA; J: TRBJ1-4; D: TRBD1; DNA: TGTGCCAGTATACGGGACAGGGGACCGACAACTAATGAAAAACTGTTTTTT; CDR3: CASIRDRGPTTNEKLFF
V: TRBV4-3; size: NA; J: TRBJ2-2; D: TRBD2; DNA: TGCGCCAGCAGCCAAGAACTGGGACTAGGTTCCGCCGGGGAGCTGTTTTTT; CDR3: CASSQELGLGSAGELFF
V: TRBV25-1; size: NA; J: TRBJ2-7; D: TRBD1; DNA: TGTGCCAGCAGGAGGACAGGGGTTGGCTACGAGCAGTACTTC; CDR3: CASRRTGVGYEQYF
V: TRBV5-1; size: NA; J: TRBJ2-1; D: NA; DNA: TGCGCCAGCAGCCCGGGGACACCCGAGCAGTTCTTC; CDR3: CASSPGTPEQFF
V: TRBV7-9; size: NA; J: TRBJ1-1; D: NA; DNA: TGTGCCCACAACGGGAAAGACACTGAAGCTTTCTTT; CDR3: CAHNGKDTEAFF
V: TRBV4-1; size: NA; J: TRBJ2-7; D: NA; DNA: TGCGCCAGCAGCCAAAATCTCGAGGACGCAGCCTACGAGCAGTACTTC; CDR3: CASSQNLEDAAYEQYF
V: TRBV14; size: NA; J: TRBJ1-1; D: NA; DNA: TGTGCCAGCAGCGGGCAGTTGGACACTGAAGCTTTCTTT; CDR3: CASSGQLDTEAFF